This TCR beta chain was profiled in a study of T cells in localized non-small cell lung cancer. Broader study findings: Compared with tumor, uninvolved adjacent lung displayed greater T cell clonality, ranking highest overall. Heterogeneity remains possible, as sequencing covered one tumor region only.

With regard to this clone: No antigen is known for it. Additional DNA sequences in this sample encode the identical CDR3.

This CDR3 is 14 amino acids long. V lost 2 bases and J lost 4, with 9 bases in between. Per germline, CDR1 SGHTA and CDR2 FQGNSA. Measured with immunoSEQ multiplex PCR; TCRdb has only the in-frame clones, and not every one. Altogether 130,000 or so clones are present, roughly 90% being singletons, with the ten largest covering around 1.7%. The origin of this receptor is a female donor over 55 with stage I lung adenocarcinoma. The sample in question was peripheral blood, obtained before any cancer treatment. The chain uses TRBV7-2 and TRBJ2-1; no clear D. In nucleotides, the CDR3 is TGTGCCAGCAGCTTATCTCCGGGTTACAATGAGCAGTTCTTC. It translates to CASSLSPGYNEQFF.